This TCR beta chain emerged from a study of T cells in Graves' hyperthyroidism and ophthalmopathy (dated 2019 in TCRdb). Study-level background: Peripheral blood was collected at initial diagnosis, before any treatment. After blood sampling, hyperthyroidism patients were treated with methimazole at a starting dose of 30 mg daily, and ophthalmopathy patients were treated with high-dose intravenous methylprednisolone. Prospective prediction of ophthalmopathy was tested in an independent validation cohort of 18 to 20 hyperthyroidism patients and some 17 patients who later progressed to ophthalmopathy. The 100 discovery patients were randomly split 7:3 into training and test sets. The study also compared thyroid tissue and blood T-cell repertoires from more than 5 Graves' hyperthyroidism patients. TCR V-J signatures able to tell the groups apart were searched for in a discovery cohort of 90 to 100 patients, of whom under 45 had Graves' ophthalmopathy and around 58 had stable Graves' hyperthyroidism. TCR Vbeta CDR3 sequencing of 120 to 150 peripheral blood samples (43 ophthalmopathy, some 75 hyperthyroidism and approximately 17 progressor patients) is reported in the paper.

This clonotype was counted many times. No antigen is known for it. Base qualities are missing; no much larger clone stands one base away. Ophthalmopathy patients had moderately to severely active disease, with a Clinical Activity Score of 3 or more, a NOSPECS grade of 4 or more, and a disease duration of less than 3 months. Patients with uncontrolled infections, other autoimmune diseases, pregnancy or lactation were excluded. Diagnoses were based on clinical symptoms, serum thyroxine and TRAb, thyroid ultrasound and orbital computed tomography. PBMCs were isolated from 8 to 10 ml of fresh peripheral blood by Ficoll-Paque density gradient centrifugation. Total RNA was extracted with Trizol reagent, and quality was checked on an Agilent 2100 Bioanalyzer. The TCR beta CDR3 regions were amplified from the RNA transcripts. For the first round of RT-PCR on the TCR CDR3, the HTBI primer set was used together with the Qiagen OneStep RT-PCR kit. Libraries were constructed in a second round of multiplex PCR, after which size selection and purification were performed. The libraries were sequenced on an Illumina HiSeq2000 using paired-end 100 bp reads. As for the original processing: SOAPnuke was used to process the raw data, throwing out any read that contained adapters or uncalled bases, had a mean Phred below 15, or lacked an exact constant-primer or identifier match. COPE v1.2.5 was used to merge high-quality paired reads, and clonotypes were defined as unique nucleotide sequences. MiTCR v1.1 was used to align clonotypes to the IMGT TRBV, TRBD and TRBJ reference segments. The analysis was restricted to V-J combinations with a frequency above 0.0001, which together covered roughly 99% of the repertoires. A TCS score was defined as the ratio of F50 (clonal expansion) to E x V (chaos), with BLOSUM62-based TCRdist applied between CDR3 peptides within each V-J. Welch's t-statistics and random forest reduced roughly 530 V-J features to some 14, which were used in a naive Bayes classifier (R e1071). Clones were called with MiXCR by TCRdb after fastp trimmed the public reads at Q25, and only in-frame beta chains were retained. All rows with the same CDR3 protein become a single entry with the most common DNA and genes. TCRdb's processing, not the authors' own work, is the source of the V and J calls. Across this sample there are more than 300,000 distinct CDR3 sequences, with under 20% seen only once. The top ten constitute 40% of the sample.

Broad study findings and their caveats: During validation, the model predicted progression to ophthalmopathy a median of about 5.9 months ahead of onset, with approximately 71% sensitivity and less than 85% specificity. No statistical method was used to fix the sample size in advance, and group allocation was not hidden from the investigators. A 13 V-J signature model separated ophthalmopathy from stable hyperthyroidism, with about 90% sensitivity and roughly 81% specificity in cross-validation and 80%/75% in testing. Most expanded thyroid clonotypes (frequency above 0.001) were also found in blood, which suggests that blood repertoires may mirror thyroid immune responses.

The sequence derives from a man aged 18 to 29 with Graves' ophthalmopathy. The specimen sequenced was blood.

The sequenced DNA is TGTGCCAGCCGCCGGCGGGACAGGGATAATTCACCCCTCCACTTT. Its protein reads: CASRRRDRDNSPLHF. This sequence uses TRBV5-6 and TRBJ1-6; 9 nucleotides in the junction match TRBD1. The CDR3 runs 15 residues from the cysteine to the phenylalanine. Only CDR3 DNA is held: 45 bases, read in frame from base 1. In the germline V gene, CDR1 corresponds to SGHDT and CDR2 to YYEEEE. V and J are trimmed by 7 bases and 5 bases, and the gene matches miss 7 bases of the junction.